This entry describes one T cell receptor beta chain. Antigen: not known. This CDR3 comprises 13 residues. Germline V CDR1 and CDR2: MNHEY, SVGAGI. V was shortened by 7 bases and J by 4 bases, with 11 bases between the two germline ends. The data are from a study of T cell responses to AZD1222 COVID-19 vaccine. General study results and limits: No repertoire was sampled before or during the peak T cell response, only after it. Mostly white British, mostly female donors; authors suggested clonal diversity may be underestimated.

TCRdb's copy holds only in-frame clones and misses some; the assay was immunoSEQ multiplex PCR. The profile shows over 150,000 clones, around 90% of them singletons. The chain couples TRBV6-5 to TRBJ1-5; no clear D gene. The source is an adult in good health. This sample comprised peripheral blood, obtained on day 0 of AZD1222 vaccination. The CDR3, as DNA: TGTGCCAGCATAGTATCGGGGAATCAGCCCCAGCATTTT. It yields the protein CASIVSGNQPQHF.